Listed below are T cell receptor beta chains from one sample, sequenced in a study of technical replicates of blood from four donors. Sequenced by immunoSEQ multiplex PCR; TCRdb stores in-frame clones only, minus some. This table has some 98,000 clones, about 94% appearing once. Sample: T cells isolated from PBMCs. The receptor source for this set is a human donor in good health. CDR3s include the opening cysteine and the closing phenylalanine or tryptophan. Fields, in order: CDR3 protein, CDR3 DNA, D gene, J gene, V gene, clone size. The D gene is left open where the match is weak. Only part of the rows carry a size: once, few, many, or a class if the clone is expanded.

CASSPLSGAYNEQFF,TGTGCCAGCAGTCCCCTTAGCGGGGCTTACAATGAGCAGTTCTTC,TRBD2,TRBJ2-1,TRBV6-5,once
CSAYNYEQYF,TGCAGTGCTTATAACTACGAGCAGTACTTC,NA,TRBJ2-7,TRBV20-1,NA
CASSLGQGSYNEQFF,TGTGCCAGCAGCTTAGGACAGGGAAGCTACAATGAGCAGTTCTTC,TRBD1,TRBJ2-1,TRBV5-5,NA
CASSERGNRGSYNEQFF,TGTGCCAGCAGTGAAAGGGGTAACAGGGGCTCCTACAATGAGCAGTTCTTC,TRBD1,TRBJ2-1,TRBV25-1,NA
CASSHTSGEQETQYF,TGTGCCAGCAGTCACACTAGCGGGGAGCAAGAGACCCAGTACTTC,TRBD2,TRBJ2-5,TRBV11-2,NA
CASSFLGGAGEQYF,TGTGCCAGCAGCTTTTTAGGGGGGGCGGGCGAGCAGTACTTC,NA,TRBJ2-7,TRBV7-8,NA
CASSSGSDGELFF,TGTGCCAGCAGTAGCGGGAGCGACGGGGAGCTGTTTTTT,TRBD2,TRBJ2-2,TRBV5-4,NA
CASKTPTGGYTF,TGTGCCAGCAAGACCCCTACGGGGGGCTACACCTTC,NA,TRBJ1-2,TRBV6-5,NA
CASRTGTSGTAGELFF,TGTGCCAGTAGGACCGGGACTAGCGGGACGGCCGGGGAGCTGTTTTTT,TRBD2,TRBJ2-2,TRBV19,NA
CATLGTGFYEQYF,TGTGCCACCCTGGGGACAGGGTTTTACGAGCAGTACTTC,TRBD1,TRBJ2-7,TRBV6-5,NA
CASSHRQPGDEKLFF,TGCGCCAGCAGCCACCGCCAACCGGGAGATGAAAAACTGTTTTTT,NA,TRBJ1-4,TRBV4-1,NA
CASSQKTPGLADIQETQYF,TGTGCCAGCAGCCAGAAAACTCCGGGACTAGCGGACATCCAAGAGACCCAGTACTTC,TRBD2,TRBJ2-5,TRBV27,NA
CASSPSYTSGGSETQYF,TGCGCCAGCAGCCCGAGTTACACTAGCGGGGGATCAGAGACCCAGTACTTC,TRBD2,TRBJ2-5,TRBV5-1,NA
CASSPQVNTGELFF,TGTGCCAGCAGTCCACAGGTGAACACCGGGGAGCTGTTTTTT,NA,TRBJ2-2,TRBV6-1,NA
CASAHYDDEKLFF,TGTGCCAGCGCACACTATGATGATGAAAAACTGTTTTTT,NA,TRBJ1-4,TRBV18,NA
CASTSGGAGSYNTGELFF,TGCGCCAGCACTAGCGGGGGGGCCGGTTCTTATAACACCGGGGAGCTGTTTTTT,TRBD2,TRBJ2-2,TRBV10-2,NA
CASMGGDEQFF,TGTGCCAGCATGGGGGGGGATGAGCAGTTCTTC,TRBD2,TRBJ2-1,TRBV6-6,NA
CASSQVRDSSYEQYF,TGTGCCAGCAGCCAAGTCAGGGACAGCTCCTACGAGCAGTACTTC,TRBD1,TRBJ2-7,TRBV14,NA
CASSSPYGTAGDTQYF,TGTGCCAGCAGCTCACCGTACGGGACAGCTGGAGATACGCAGTATTTT,TRBD1,TRBJ2-3,TRBV7-8,NA
CASSLSRLAPSNEQFF,TGTGCCAGCAGTTTATCGAGACTAGCGCCTTCGAATGAGCAGTTCTTC,TRBD2,TRBJ2-1,TRBV27,NA
CASSLLGQVYGYTF,TGTGCCAGCAGCTTATTAGGACAGGTCTATGGCTACACCTTC,TRBD1,TRBJ1-2,TRBV7-9,NA
CASSLSEDRGEETQYF,TGTGCCAGCAGTTTGTCCGAGGACAGGGGGGAAGAGACCCAGTACTTC,TRBD1,TRBJ2-5,TRBV6-5,NA
CASTTQIADTQYF,TGTGCCAGCACGACACAGATAGCAGATACGCAGTATTTT,NA,TRBJ2-3,TRBV28,NA
CASSSENLIRVDTQYF,TGTGCCAGCAGTTCCGAAAACCTAATCAGGGTGGATACGCAGTATTTT,NA,TRBJ2-3,TRBV27,NA
CAISEGGGGTTNEKLFF,TGTGCCATCAGTGAGGGGGGGGGCGGCACAACTAATGAAAAACTGTTTTTT,NA,TRBJ1-4,TRBV10-3,NA
CASSLYGQGGTEAFF,TGCGCCAGCAGCTTGTACGGGCAGGGCGGCACTGAAGCTTTCTTT,NA,TRBJ1-1,TRBV5-1,NA
CAMRAGTSPTGELFF,TGTGCCATGAGGGCAGGGACTAGCCCCACCGGGGAGCTGTTTTTT,TRBD2,TRBJ2-2,TRBV10-3,NA
CASSRALAGGAEQYF,TGCGCCAGCAGCCGCGCTCTAGCGGGGGGGGCCGAGCAGTACTTC,TRBD2,TRBJ2-7,TRBV4-1,NA
CASSLTPGQRNTGELFF,TGTGCCAGCAGCCTGACACCGGGACAAAGGAACACCGGGGAGCTGTTTTTT,NA,TRBJ2-2,TRBV28,NA
CASSLSGQVVNQPQHF,TGTGCCAGCAGTTTATCGGGACAGGTAGTCAATCAGCCCCAGCATTTT,TRBD1,TRBJ1-5,TRBV27,NA
CASKGTSGGEYEQYF,TGTGCCAGTAAGGGGACTAGCGGGGGAGAATACGAGCAGTACTTC,TRBD2,TRBJ2-7,TRBV19,NA
CASSLALGEAGEQYF,TGCGCCAGCAGCTTGGCCTTAGGAGAAGCTGGGGAGCAGTACTTC,NA,TRBJ2-7,TRBV5-1,NA